This TCR beta chain was obtained from a study of blood T cells in healthy people across ages (dated by TCRdb to the mid-2010s). Regarding the complete study: In model experiments, roughly one uniquely barcoded TCR beta cDNA molecule per two T cells was captured by template switching. The donors were split into four age groups: young (average around 15 years), middle-aged (around 37), aged (roughly 68) and long-lived (roughly 86). For two donors (one aged 18 to 30 and one aged 80 or older), the study analyzed two additional independent replicas of 1 million unique cDNA reads from the same blood draw. To avoid experimental bias, donors of different ages were randomly spread across the sequencing lanes. To track age-related changes in TCR beta repertoire diversity, the study relied on deep sequencing normalized with unique cDNA molecular identifiers.

Libraries were prepared through 5' RACE. Sequenced on an Illumina HiSeq 2500. A second PCR of about 6 to 11 cycles was performed with a sample-barcoded 5' primer and a J-beta primer mix. Each TCR beta cDNA molecule received a unique molecular identifier from a template-switch 5' adaptor carrying 12 random nucleotides. Each sample yielded at least 3 million CDR3-containing paired-end reads. The Mint cDNA synthesis kit, primed by a TRBC-specific oligonucleotide, was used to synthesize first-strand cDNA from all RNA. All cDNA was treated with uracil-DNA glycosylase and then went through a first 18-cycle PCR with the universal primers M1SS and BC2_uni_R. The source study handled its data this way. For normalization, 1 million high-quality reads were randomly selected from each sample, with every read carrying a distinct molecular identifier. Reads sharing molecular identifiers were discarded rather than binned into consensus sequences. MiTCR, set to a Q25 quality threshold and the strictest error-elimination algorithm, was used for CDR3 identification, clonotype clustering and error correction. A nonparametric unseen species model with Euler transformation was used to estimate a lower bound on total TCR beta diversity. TCRdb handled the public reads itself, with Q25 trimming in fastp and clone calling in MiXCR, and kept productive beta chains. A single entry per CDR3 protein holds the most common genes and DNA from its merged rows. The V and J calls were not made by the authors but by TCRdb's processing. The sample table contains about 1.8 million distinct CDR3 sequences; only one count was recorded for around 48% of them. The ten top clones hold over 2% of the sample.

Spanning cysteine to phenylalanine, the CDR3 consists of 14 amino acids. Only CDR3 DNA remains: 42 bases, in frame from the first base. Trimming at the junction amounts to 8 bases on V and 1 base on J, and the germline ends lie 12 bases apart. Looking up the germline V gene yields CDR1 SGHDN and CDR2 FVKESK. Donors were approximately 42 systemically healthy Caucasian individuals from Russia aged roughly 6 to 100 years. Around 10 milliliters of peripheral blood were collected from each donor into EDTA-treated Vacutainer tubes. Ficoll-Paque density-gradient centrifugation was used to isolate PBMCs, with at least 6 million obtained per sample. Trizol reagent was used to extract total RNA from PBMCs, with at least 5.5 micrograms per sample. The percentages of naive CD45RAhigh/CD27high T cells were determined by flow cytometry on a PBMC aliquot from every donor. Concerning this clonotype itself: This clone's antigen is unknown. No quality values exist for individual bases; no much larger clone is one base distant.

Here is what the overall study found, with its caveats: The percentage of naive T cells measured by flow cytometry correlated strongly with observed TCR beta diversity. The CMV infection status of donors was not known, potentially confounding age-related changes in expanded clonotypes. Since profiling was done on bulk unsorted PBMCs, naive and antigen-experienced compartments could not be conclusively compared. As age increased, observed TCR beta diversity per million T cells dropped in a roughly linear way, and a significant reduction was already evident by age 40. Estimates of total diversity based on one million sequenced T cells were considered lower bounds and underestimates. Compared with the aged group, more naive CD4+ T cells, fewer expanded clones and increased TCR diversity were shown by the long-lived group, suggesting age selection.

This receptor was identified in a woman aged 40 to 50 in good health. Sequenced: blood. The sequence joins TRBV14 to TRBJ2-1; the D gene cannot be resolved beyond TRBD1 or TRBD2, each matching 5 bases. The CDR3 sequence is CASSGTPSYNEQFF. Here is the DNA: TGTGCCAGCTCCGGGACGCCTTCCTACAATGAGCAGTTCTTC.